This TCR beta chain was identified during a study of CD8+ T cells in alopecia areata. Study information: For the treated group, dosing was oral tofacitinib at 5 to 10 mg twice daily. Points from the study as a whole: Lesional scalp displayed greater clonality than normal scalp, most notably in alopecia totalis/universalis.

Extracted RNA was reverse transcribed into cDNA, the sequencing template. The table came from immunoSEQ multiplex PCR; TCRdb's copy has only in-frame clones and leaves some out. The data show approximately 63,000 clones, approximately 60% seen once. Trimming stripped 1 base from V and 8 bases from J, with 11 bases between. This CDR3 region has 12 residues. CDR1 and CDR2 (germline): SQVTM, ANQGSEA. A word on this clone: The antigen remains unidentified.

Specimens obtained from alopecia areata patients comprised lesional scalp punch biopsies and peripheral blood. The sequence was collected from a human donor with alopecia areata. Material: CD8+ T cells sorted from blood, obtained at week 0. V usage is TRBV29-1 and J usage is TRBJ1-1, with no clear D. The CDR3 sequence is CSVEGRFREAFF. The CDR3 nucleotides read TGCAGCGTTGAAGGCCGGTTTAGGGAAGCTTTCTTT.